A selection of T cell receptor beta chains follows, all from one sample in a study of shared clonotypes between healthy human individuals. Sequencing was performed with immunoSEQ multiplex PCR; in TCRdb, only in-frame clones are kept and a portion is missing. The data show about 2.1 million clones, about 93% seen once. Source material: naive CD8+ T cells from PBMCs. All receptors derive from a man aged 18 to 30 in good health. Some clones in this sample may be carry-over from other donors' samples. CDR3s include the opening cysteine and the closing phenylalanine or tryptophan. Fields, in order: D gene, V gene, J gene, clone size, CDR3 protein, CDR3 DNA. The D gene is left open where the match is weak. A row's size may be missing; if present it is once, few, many or a size class.

d_gene: TRBD1; v_gene: TRBV30; j_gene: TRBJ1-5; abundance: few; CDR3aa: CAWSVIGQVGQPQHF; CDR3nt: TGTGCCTGGAGTGTAATAGGACAGGTTGGTCAGCCCCAGCATTTT
d_gene: TRBD1; v_gene: TRBV18; j_gene: TRBJ2-7; abundance: -; CDR3aa: CASSPPGQGLYEQYF; CDR3nt: TGTGCCAGCTCACCACCGGGACAGGGATTATACGAGCAGTACTTC
d_gene: TRBD1; v_gene: TRBV5-1; j_gene: TRBJ1-4; abundance: -; CDR3aa: CASSLEGQPNEKLFF; CDR3nt: TGCGCCAGCAGCTTGGAGGGACAGCCTAATGAAAAACTGTTTTTT
d_gene: -; v_gene: TRBV13; j_gene: TRBJ1-4; abundance: -; CDR3aa: CASSFRAGEEKLFF; CDR3nt: TGTGCCAGCAGCTTTCGTGCGGGGGAAGAAAAACTGTTTTTT
d_gene: -; v_gene: TRBV27; j_gene: TRBJ2-7; abundance: -; CDR3aa: CASSFMATYEQYF; CDR3nt: TGTGCCAGCAGTTTTATGGCGACCTACGAGCAGTACTTC
d_gene: -; v_gene: TRBV13; j_gene: TRBJ2-1; abundance: -; CDR3aa: CASSLAGLYNEQFF; CDR3nt: TGTGCCAGCAGCTTAGCGGGACTTTACAATGAGCAGTTCTTC
d_gene: -; v_gene: TRBV5-6; j_gene: TRBJ2-1; abundance: -; CDR3aa: CASSPWVSGPYNEQFF; CDR3nt: TGTGCCAGCAGCCCTTGGGTCTCAGGGCCTTACAATGAGCAGTTCTTC
d_gene: -; v_gene: TRBV4-1; j_gene: TRBJ2-7; abundance: -; CDR3aa: CASSQVGDTLYQQYF; CDR3nt: TGCGCCAGCAGCCAAGTAGGAGACACTTTGTATCAGCAGTACTTC
d_gene: -; v_gene: TRBV19; j_gene: TRBJ2-1; abundance: -; CDR3aa: CASSMGRGTYNEQFF; CDR3nt: TGTGCCAGTAGTATGGGGAGGGGGACGTACAATGAGCAGTTCTTC
d_gene: -; v_gene: TRBV27; j_gene: TRBJ2-2; abundance: -; CDR3aa: CASSPIGWNTGELFF; CDR3nt: TGTGCCAGCAGTCCTATCGGCTGGAACACCGGGGAGCTGTTTTTT
d_gene: -; v_gene: TRBV27; j_gene: TRBJ1-5; abundance: -; CDR3aa: CASSLSPGVGQPQHF; CDR3nt: TGTGCCAGCAGCTTATCCCCTGGGGTAGGCCAGCCCCAGCATTTT